This TCR beta chain was documented in a study of blood T cells in healthy people across ages. Study-wide findings and caveats: Naive CD4+ cells and diversity were both higher in long-lived donors than in aged donors. Observed TCR beta diversity per million T cells went down as age went up. This fall followed a roughly linear course with age. Without sorted subsets, naive and antigen-experienced compartments could not be conclusively compared.

Regarding this clonotype: Its antigen is undetermined.

Combining a sample-barcoded 5' primer with a J-beta primer mix, a second PCR ran for about 6 to 11 cycles. In TCRdb, the 5' RACE reads were re-called with MiXCR into one record per CDR3 protein. The data show approximately 800,000 distinct CDR3 sequences, about a quarter seen once. CDR1 is DFQATT, CDR2 SNEGSKA, per germline (reference sequence). The V segment lost 2 bases and the J segment 7 bases; nucleotides outside the gene matches: 6. CDR3 length: 14 residues. These data were also filed under a second study, of T cells of mothers and their children. That paper states: Normalized overlap was always slightly, never significantly, higher in related than unrelated mother-child pairs.

This TCR derives from a boy younger than 18 in good health. The rearrangement uses TRBV20-1 and TRBJ2-2; TRBD2 agrees at 8 bases. What was sequenced was blood. CDR3 protein: CSARRGGLDGELFF. CDR3 DNA sequence: TGCAGTGCTAGACGGGGGGGTCTTGACGGGGAGCTGTTTTTT.